The clone carrying this TCR beta chain occurred many times. Antigen specificity is unknown. This sample is part of a study of blood T cells in healthy people across ages. Alongside a J-beta primer mix, a sample-barcoded 5' primer served in a second PCR lasting about 7 to 11 cycles. TCRdb reprocessed the 5' RACE reads with MiXCR, giving one entry per CDR3 protein. This sample yields hundreds of thousands of distinct CDR3 sequences, of which about 30% are seen a single time; about 16% belongs to the top ten. The germline gives CDR1 DFQATT, CDR2 SNEGSKA (reference sequence). This CDR3 spans 14 amino acids. The study, taken as a whole, reports: No one knew whether donors had CMV, which possibly confounded expanded clonotype changes.

Total RNA was isolated from each sample in quantities of at least 5 micrograms. The sequenced sample consisted of blood. V gene TRBV20-1 combines with J gene TRBJ2-1; weak D call: TRBD1 (5 bases). This TCR was recovered from an elderly woman in good health. The CDR3 DNA is TGCAGCGTTGAGACAGAAAGCTCCTACAATGAGCAGTTCTTC. This translates into CSVETESSYNEQFF.